This entry describes one TCR beta chain. Its antigen is unknown. The record originates from a study of cytomegalovirus exposure and HLA in healthy donors. Primers: 60 Vbeta forward and 13 Jbeta reverse. Measured with immunoSEQ multiplex PCR; TCRdb has only the in-frame clones, and not every one. The sample has roughly 76,000 clones; more than 80% are singletons. Overall study findings and caveats: Reports credit the classifier with highly specific, highly sensitive diagnosis of cytomegalovirus status. Rare TCR sequences predominated, though certain public TCRs were found in many donors. CMV antigen specificity of three CMV-associated chains was confirmed in vitro.

The specimen sequenced was PBMCs. This sequence originates from a woman under 40 in good health and CMV-seronegative.

The CDR3: CASSGTGGTYNEQFF. The DNA of the CDR3 is TGTGCCAGCAGCGGGACAGGGGGCACCTACAATGAGCAGTTCTTC. The chain has TRBV9 and TRBJ2-1; 11 bases are shared with TRBD1. The CDR3 runs 15 residues. Germline CDR1 SGDLS, CDR2 YYNGEE. The V gene end was trimmed by 3 bases and the J gene end by 2 bases; junction bases not matched to a gene: 1.